The T cell receptor (beta chain) described here comes from a study of cytomegalovirus exposure and HLA in healthy donors. Turning to the study itself: A subsequent analysis stated that the 100 to 150 validation repertoires were run on the same platform as the approximately 710 first-cohort repertoires.

V lost 7 bases and J 4 bases, leaving 12 bases between the germline ends. Germline CDR1 MDHEN, CDR2 SYDVKM. CDR3 length: 13 residues. Assay used: immunoSEQ multiplex PCR; TCRdb lists only in-frame clones, some missing. The sample lists 110,000 or so clones; about 91% were seen once. This clonotype originated in a man aged 18 to 29 in good health and CMV-seronegative. Sequencing was performed on PBMCs. The chain couples TRBV28 to TRBJ2-3; D is unresolved. The CDR3 reads CASKVTPADTQYF. DNA of the CDR3: TGTGCCAGCAAAGTCACCCCGGCAGATACGCAGTATTTT.